What follows is one T cell receptor (beta chain) and its context. This record comes from a study of blood T cell repertoires in COVID-19. Study-wide background: Sites in the United States, Italy and Spain provided acute and convalescent COVID-19 samples.

Looked up from germline, CDR1 is SGHTA and CDR2 is FQGNSA. Trimming at V came to 1 base and at J to 3 bases, leaving 12 bases not matched to a gene. The CDR3 runs to 17 residues. In Cohort 3, a recovered donor had either two negative PCRs, clearance, or symptom resolution. Libraries were prepared by immunoSEQ multiplex PCR; TCRdb keeps only in-frame clonotypes and omits some of them. The sample has about 310,000 clones, 80% to 90% seen once; the top ten hold approximately 9%. The material sequenced was PBMCs or T cells enriched from blood (not recorded which). The V gene is TRBV7-2, the J gene TRBJ2-7, with 7 nucleotides matching TRBD1. The sequence came from a woman in her late teens or twenties who had recovered from COVID-19. The CDR3, as DNA: TGTGCCAGCAGCTTAGTAGCTGCGGCAGGGGGTAACTACGAGCAGTACTTC. It encodes CASSLVAAAGGNYEQYF.